The 32 T cell receptor beta chains presented below share a single source sample, sequenced in a study of blood T cell repertoires in COVID-19. Method: immunoSEQ multiplex PCR; TCRdb's copy keeps in-frame clones and lacks some. The sample lists about 250,000 clones; more than 75% were seen once. The source material was peripheral blood. These receptor sequences come from a woman aged 55-70 years who had recovered from COVID-19.

This chain joins TRBV4-1 and TRBJ2-7; tentative D call: TRBD1 (5 bases). Germline CDR1 is MGHRA and CDR2 is YSYEKL. The V and J ends lost 0 bases and 3 bases respectively, with 12 bases between them. CDR3 length: 15 residues. The CDR3 DNA reads TGCGCCAGCAGCCAAGATTCCAGGGTCGTCTACGAGCAGTACTTC. Its protein is CASSQDSRVVYEQYF.

This clone came up once. The same CDR3 is also encoded by other DNA sequences in this sample. The chain is built from TRBV6-5 and TRBJ2-1; D perhaps matches TRBD2 (5 bases). V lost 0 bases and J 0 bases, leaving 6 bases between the germline ends. The CDR3 runs 15 residues. Germline assignment: CDR1 MNHEY and CDR2 SVGAGI. The CDR3 protein is CASSYSGSSYNEQFF. The CDR3 nucleotides read TGTGCCAGCAGTTACTCAGGGAGCTCCTACAATGAGCAGTTCTTC.

The V and J genes are TRBV25-1 and TRBJ1-1; D is perhaps TRBD1 (6 bases). CDR3 length equals 13 residues. CDR1 is MGHDK and CDR2 is SYGVNS in the germline V gene. V was pared by 9 bases and J by 0 bases, with 11 bases between. This CDR3 reads CASWDTLNTEAFF. The CDR3 nucleotides read TGTGCCAGTTGGGACACCCTGAACACTGAAGCTTTCTTT.

A few counts support this clone. The chain employs TRBV28 and TRBJ2-5, with TRBD1 as a possible D gene (5 bases). The germline gives CDR1 MDHEN, CDR2 SYDVKM. V lost 8 bases, J lost 4 bases, and 11 bases lay in between. CDR3 size: 12 residues. The CDR3 bases are TGTGCCAGCCGAAGGGGCGGAGAGACCCAGTACTTC. Translation: CASRRGGETQYF.

The V and J genes are TRBV7-2 and TRBJ2-5; 7 nucleotides align to TRBD1. V shed 5 bases, J shed 4 bases, and the junction held 7 bases outside the gene matches. Germline V lookup: CDR1 SGHTA, CDR2 FQGNSA. This CDR3 region has 14 residues. The CDR3 bases are TGTGCCAGCAGCCCTCAGACAGGGCCAGAGACCCAGTACTTC. Protein: CASSPQTGPETQYF.

The chain has TRBV27 and TRBJ2-2; D remains unclear. The V gene lost 5 bases and the J gene lost 0 bases, with 13 bases spanning the gap. The germline gives CDR1 MNHEY, CDR2 SMNVEV (reference sequence). CDR3 length: 16 amino acids. The CDR3 region is CASSQRQRANTGELFF. In nucleotides, the CDR3 is TGTGCCAGCAGTCAAAGACAAAGAGCGAACACCGGGGAGCTGTTTTTT.

This clone came up once. The chain employs TRBV5-4 and TRBJ1-2; 8 bases map to TRBD1. Trimming at V came to 4 bases and at J to 3 bases, leaving 5 bases not matched to a gene. The CDR3 runs 14 residues. In germline, CDR1 is SGHNT, CDR2 YYREEE (reference sequence). CDR3 in amino acids: CASSLRTGHYGYTF. The CDR3 region has the DNA TGTGCCAGCAGCCTACGGACAGGGCACTATGGCTACACCTTC.

The chain couples TRBV9 to TRBJ2-2; 9 bases are shared with TRBD2. Germline CDR1 SGDLS, CDR2 YYNGEE. The CDR3 loop spans 15 amino acids. The V and J ends lost 3 bases and 7 bases, in that order; junction bases with no gene match: 7. CDR3 nucleotide sequence: TGTGCCAGCAGCGGGGCTAGCGGGGTGATCGGGGAGCTGTTTTTT. This translates into CASSGASGVIGELFF.

The rearrangement joins TRBV11-1 to TRBJ2-3; D may be TRBD2 (7 bases). CDR1 and CDR2 (germline): SGHAT, FQDESV (reference sequence). The CDR3 runs 15 residues. With 1 base removed from V and 6 bases from J, the gap between germline ends came to 14 bases. The CDR3 spells CASSLVGGAKDTQYF. The CDR3 DNA reads as TGTGCCAGCAGCTTAGTGGGGGGGGCAAAGGATACGCAGTATTTT.

This clone was observed once. The chain has TRBV11-2 and TRBJ2-7; TRBD2 might be the D (6 bases). The germline CDR1 and CDR2 sequences are SGHAT and FQNNGV. This CDR3 is built from 12 residues. The germline V and J ends were trimmed by 3 bases and 7 bases, with 10 bases remaining between them. CDR3 nucleotide sequence: TGTGCCAGCAGCTTGGAGGGGAGAGAGCAGTACTTC. Protein sequence: CASSLEGREQYF.

V gene TRBV5-4 combines with J gene TRBJ1-2, with a weak D call TRBD1 (6 bases). V was cut by 3 bases and J by 2 bases, with 14 bases left in between. CDR3 length equals 15 residues. Per the germline V gene, CDR1 is SGHNT and CDR2 is YYREEE (reference sequence). CDR3 amino acids: CASSSAGTRNYGYTF. CDR3 sequence (DNA): TGTGCCAGCAGCTCTGCCGGGACACGAAACTATGGCTACACCTTC.

The J gene is TRBJ2-7, the V gene TRBV14; 11 bases fit TRBD2. J was trimmed by 4 bases and V by 4 bases; bases with no gene match: 18. This CDR3 contains 19 residues. Germline values: CDR1 SGHDN, CDR2 FVKESK. CDR3 DNA: TGTGCCAGCAGCCGCCGACTAGCGGGGCCTGTTACCCCTTTTTACGAGCAGTACTTC. The encoded protein is CASSRRLAGPVTPFYEQYF.

The CDR3 loop is CASSEGGAANYGYTF. CDR3 coding DNA: TGTGCCAGCAGCGAAGGGGGCGCAGCTAACTATGGCTACACCTTC. The chain couples TRBV9 to TRBJ1-2; TRBD1 matches at 7 bases. Germline CDR1 reads SGDLS; CDR2 reads YYNGEE. V lost 3 bases and J lost 0; bases outside the gene matches: 5. The CDR3 sequence is 15 residues long.

To note about this clone: Distinct nucleotide sequences in the sample also encode this CDR3. V is TRBV20-1 and J is TRBJ1-2, with D possibly being TRBD1 (5 bases). Germline CDR1 and CDR2: DFQATT and SNEGSKA (reference sequence). This CDR3 region has 11 residues. V was shortened by 6 bases and J by 3 bases, with 8 bases between the two germline ends. CDR3 nucleotide sequence: TGCAGTGCCGGGACTGACTATGGCTACACCTTC. Its translation: CSAGTDYGYTF.

This rearrangement joins TRBV9 to TRBJ1-2; D perhaps matches TRBD1 (5 bases). This CDR3 is built from 13 residues. In germline, CDR1 is SGDLS, CDR2 YYNGEE. Trimming pared 0 bases from V and 8 bases from J, leaving 11 bases between. The CDR3 DNA follows: TGTGCCAGCAGCGTAGACAGGCCCATGGGCTACACCTTC. This gives the protein CASSVDRPMGYTF.

In its sample, this clone was seen once. The V gene is TRBV7-2, the J gene TRBJ2-3, with 12 bases identical to TRBD2. Trimming cost V 4 bases and J 2 bases; bases outside gene matches: 4. Germline lookup yields CDR1 SGHTA and CDR2 FQGNSA. The CDR3 spans 16 residues. The CDR3, as DNA: TGTGCCAGCAGCTCACTAGCGGGGGGATCCACAGATACGCAGTATTTT. Protein product: CASSSLAGGSTDTQYF.

This clone occurred once. The chain is built from TRBV4-3 and TRBJ2-2; perhaps TRBD2 as D (6 bases). Germline V gives CDR1 LGHNA, CDR2 YSLEER. CDR3 length: 18 amino acids. V lost 5 bases, J lost 1 base, and 20 bases lay in between. The CDR3 protein is CASSDEAIAALNTGELFF. The DNA for the CDR3 is TGCGCCAGCAGCGATGAAGCTATAGCGGCGTTGAACACCGGGGAGCTGTTTTTT.

This rearrangement joins TRBV24-1 to TRBJ2-1; 8 nucleotides line up with TRBD1. CDR3 size: 18 residues. The junction had 15 bases not matched to a gene; V was cut back by 1 base and J by 8 bases. CDR1 and CDR2 (germline): KGHDR, SFDVKD. The CDR3 bases are TGTGCCACCAGTGATTTTCTTGGGGGACAGGCCAGTGGTGATGAGCAGTTCTTC. It specifies CATSDFLGGQASGDEQFF.

The chain links TRBV3-1 (or the pseudogene TRBV3-2) to TRBJ1-6; D is unresolved. Trimming removed 1 base from V and 0 bases from J, with 10 bases in between. The CDR3 has 17 amino acids. In germline, CDR1 is LGHDT, CDR2 YNNKEL (reference sequence). DNA of the CDR3: TGTGCCAGCAGCCAAGCGTATAGCAGCTCCTATAATTCACCCCTCCACTTT. Amino acids: CASSQAYSSSYNSPLHF.

The genes are TRBV2 and TRBJ1-5; 7 bases map to TRBD1. From germline, CDR1 is SNHLY and CDR2 FYNNEI. V trimming: 4 bases; J trimming: 0 bases; junction bases outside the gene matches: 3. The CDR3 contains 15 residues. DNA for the CDR3: TGTGCCAGCAGTGGGGGACAGCTTAGCAATCAGCCCCAGCATTTT. The encoded protein is CASSGGQLSNQPQHF.

The rearrangement uses TRBV19 and TRBJ1-1; 9 bases line up with TRBD1. Germline V gene data show CDR1 as LNHDA and CDR2 as SQIVND (reference sequence). J was trimmed by 0 bases and V by 9 bases; bases with no gene match: 11. This CDR3 contains 16 residues. CDR3 nucleotide sequence: TGTGCCAGCACTTGGGGGACAGGGATGATGAACACTGAAGCTTTCTTT. Amino acid sequence: CASTWGTGMMNTEAFF.

V and J are TRBV11-1 and TRBJ2-1, with TRBD2 matching 8 bases. Trimming removed 8 bases from V and 7 bases from J; junction bases left unmatched: 10. Germline CDR1 is SGHAT and CDR2 is FQDESV (reference sequence). The CDR3 contains 14 residues. The CDR3 nucleotides read TGTGCCAGCCTGCCCGGGGGGGCCCGGAATGAGCAGTTCTTC. Amino acid sequence: CASLPGGARNEQFF.

The J gene is TRBJ2-7, the V gene TRBV4-2; 10 positions match TRBD2. Trimming removed 1 base from V and 0 bases from J; junction bases left unmatched: 9. The CDR3 spans 18 residues. Germline V CDR1 and CDR2: LGHNA, YNFKEQ. The CDR3 sequence: CASSQAASGGTSSYEQYF. CDR3 bases: TGTGCCAGCAGCCAAGCGGCTAGCGGGGGTACTAGCTCCTACGAGCAGTACTTC.

The CDR3 sequence: CASSLGASYEQYF. The DNA for the CDR3 is TGTGCCAGCTCCCTGGGGGCCTCCTACGAGCAGTACTTC. The rearrangement links TRBV7-3 to TRBJ2-7; D may be TRBD1 (6 bases). Germline CDR1 reads SGHTA; CDR2 reads FQGTGA. The CDR3 totals 13 residues. Deletions cut 8 bases from V and 0 bases from J, with 11 bases between.

The chain couples TRBV3-1 (or the pseudogene TRBV3-2) to TRBJ2-1, with a tentative D call TRBD1 (5 bases). V was cut by 0 bases and J by 4 bases, with 7 bases left in between. The germline gives CDR1 LGHDT, CDR2 YNNKEL (reference sequence). CDR3 length: 14 residues. In nucleotides, the CDR3 is TGTGCCAGCAGCCAAGACAGGGCTTACAATGAGCAGTTCTTC. Translating it yields CASSQDRAYNEQFF.

The rearrangement uses TRBV11-3 and TRBJ1-1; D remains ambiguous. Germline V gene sequence: CDR1 SGHNT, CDR2 YENEEA. This CDR3 has 13 residues. V lost 3 bases and J lost 1, with 6 bases in between. The CDR3: CASSLSWNTEAFF. The CDR3 DNA reads TGTGCCAGCAGCTTGTCATGGAACACTGAAGCTTTCTTT.

The chain couples TRBV19 to TRBJ2-2, with a tentative D call TRBD1 (6 bases). The germline gives CDR1 LNHDA, CDR2 SQIVND (reference sequence). This CDR3 is 14 amino acids long. Trimming stripped 5 bases from V and 1 base from J, with 8 bases between. CDR3 sequence reads: CASSRTENTGELFF. CDR3 nucleotide sequence: TGTGCCAGTAGTCGGACAGAGAACACCGGGGAGCTGTTTTTT.

V gene TRBV28 combines with J gene TRBJ1-2; D possibly corresponds to TRBD1 (6 bases). V lost 7 bases, J lost 13 bases, and 16 bases lay in between. Germline CDR1 reads MDHEN; CDR2 reads SYDVKM. This CDR3 region has 11 residues. DNA of the CDR3: TGTGCCAGCACGGCGGACAGACCTCCCACCTTC. Translated, it gives CASTADRPPTF.

The chain is built from TRBV27 and TRBJ2-5; 7 bases align to TRBD2. There are 13 residues in the CDR3. After removal of 6 bases from V and 1 base from J, the junction contained 2 bases not matched to a gene. The V gene's germline CDR1 is MNHEY and CDR2 SMNVEV (reference sequence). Written as DNA, the CDR3 is TGTGCCAGCAGGCCTAGCGGCCAAGAGACCCAGTACTTC. It is translated as CASRPSGQETQYF.

The gene calls are TRBV20-1 and TRBJ2-5; 7 nucleotides agree with TRBD2. This CDR3 is built from 11 residues. Trimming cost V 1 base and J 13 bases; bases outside gene matches: 6. Germline V gene sequence: CDR1 DFQATT, CDR2 SNEGSKA (reference sequence). The chain's CDR3 is CSARASGDRYF. The DNA for the CDR3 is TGCAGTGCTAGAGCGAGCGGGGATCGGTACTTC.

V and J are TRBV12-3 or TRBV12-4 and TRBJ2-7, with 7 positions matching TRBD1. The CDR3 loop spans 13 amino acids. The V gene end was trimmed by 6 bases and the J gene end by 5 bases; junction bases not matched to a gene: 7. Here the CDR3 reads CASRRQGADEQYF. CDR3 DNA: TGTGCCAGCAGAAGACAGGGCGCCGACGAGCAGTACTTC.

The chain has TRBV15 and TRBJ1-4; no reliable D call. Germline V gene data show CDR1 as LNHNV and CDR2 as YYDKDF (reference sequence). CDR3 length: 11 amino acids. V lost 5 bases and J lost 5, with 3 bases in between. This chain's CDR3 is CATSRNEKLFF. The CDR3 region has the DNA TGTGCCACCAGCCGGAATGAAAAACTGTTTTTT.